This T cell receptor beta chain was obtained from a study of shared T cell receptors in the human thymus. The ends lost 3 bases at V and 6 bases at J; junction bases unmatched: 6. CDR1 and CDR2 (germline): SGHDT, YYEEEE. The CDR3 covers 15 residues. This clone was observed a single time. Produced via immunoSEQ multiplex PCR; TCRdb's table is partial and in-frame only. The profile shows hundreds of thousands of clones, around 87% of them singletons. Another study also made use of these data, one on human thymus T cells. This second study notes: Having corrective surgery for congenital heart defects, healthy Finnish infants were the ones who donated. Thymic resections from corrective heart surgery supplied the tissue. It looked as if thymic and blood repertoires used V and J genes in a biased way. Highly overlapping thymic repertoires among unrelated individuals were reported in related research.

This chain uses TRBV5-6 with TRBJ1-2, with 12 bases aligning to TRBD1. The sequence was collected from a boy under three years old with a congenital heart defect. Sequenced material: thymocytes. CDR3 protein: CASSYGTGGANGYTF. The CDR3 nucleotides read TGTGCCAGCAGCTATGGGACAGGGGGCGCGAATGGCTACACCTTC.